The rows below give T cell receptor beta chains drawn from one sample of a study of T cell changes during pregnancy in multiple sclerosis. TCRdb's table, derived via immunoSEQ multiplex PCR, lists solely in-frame clones and lacks some. The sample yields about 76,000 clones, approximately 93% seen once. The input for sequencing was peripheral blood, taken in the second trimester of pregnancy. The receptors derive from a female donor with multiple sclerosis, enrolled in a pregnancy study. Each CDR3 is given with its conserved first and last residue. The order of the fields is D gene, clone size, V gene, J gene, CDR3 DNA, CDR3 protein. A D gene is named only where the DNA matches it firmly. Rows may omit the clone size; those that give it use once, few, many or a size class.

TRBD1	NA	TRBV9	TRBJ2-1	TGTGCCAGCAGCGTTGGACAGGGGCAGTTCTTC	CASSVGQGQFF
TRBD2	NA	TRBV7-2	TRBJ2-4	TGTGCCAGCAGCTTAGTTTCCGGGGGGTTAGCCAAAAACATTCAGTACTTC	CASSLVSGGLAKNIQYF
TRBD1	NA	TRBV5-6	TRBJ1-1	TGTGCCAGCAGCTCTGGAGGGACAGGGGTGAACACTGAAGCTTTCTTT	CASSSGGTGVNTEAFF
NA	NA	TRBV19	TRBJ1-5	TGTGCCAGTAGGGAGGGCAATCAGCCCCAGCATTTT	CASREGNQPQHF
NA	NA	TRBV6-5	TRBJ1-2	TGTGCCAGCAGTTACCAGGGAGGATCCTCGTATGGCTACACCTTC	CASSYQGGSSYGYTF
TRBD1	NA	TRBV5-6	TRBJ1-2	TGTGCCAGCAGCTTGGCGACAGGGACGACCTATGGCTACACCTTC	CASSLATGTTYGYTF
TRBD2	NA	TRBV29-1	TRBJ2-2	TGCGGGGGGGCGAACACCGGGGAGCTGTTTTTT	CGGANTGELFF
NA	once	TRBV4-2	TRBJ2-1	TGTGCCAGCAGGCTAGGAGGAGAGCAGTTCTTC	CASRLGGEQFF
NA	NA	TRBV7-3	TRBJ2-7	TGTGCCAGCAGCTTATCACAAGGCGCCATCCTTACGACTATGACCTACGAGCAGTACTTC	CASSLSQGAILTTMTYEQYF
TRBD1	NA	TRBV4-2	TRBJ2-7	TGTGCCAGCAGCCAAGGGACAGGGGACGCCTACGAGCAGTACTTC	CASSQGTGDAYEQYF
NA	NA	TRBV10-2	TRBJ2-6	TGCGCCAGCAGTGAGAGAGAGAGTGGGGCCAACGTCCTGACTTTC	CASSERESGANVLTF
NA	NA	TRBV18	TRBJ1-1	TGTGCCAGCTCACCACCGGGGGGAAATGCTTTCTTT	CASSPPGGNAFF
TRBD2	NA	TRBV5-1	TRBJ2-3	TGCGCCAGCAGCGGACTAGCGGATACAGATACGCAGTATTTT	CASSGLADTDTQYF
NA	NA	TRBV5-6	TRBJ2-1	TGTGCCAGCAGCCCAGGACACGGCCACAATGAGCAGTTCTTC	CASSPGHGHNEQFF
NA	NA	TRBV5-1	TRBJ2-5	TGCGCCAGCAGCTTGGGCGAGGCGTGGGAGACCCAGTACTTC	CASSLGEAWETQYF
TRBD1	NA	TRBV25-1	TRBJ1-5	TGTGCCAGCAGCAAATCAGGGGGAAGTAGCAATCAGCCCCAGCATTTT	CASSKSGGSSNQPQHF
NA	NA	TRBV7-3	TRBJ1-1	TGTGCCAGCAGCCTACGTATTGACACTGAAGCTTTCTTT	CASSLRIDTEAFF
NA	NA	TRBV6-1	TRBJ1-6	TGTGCCAGCAGTGTCGACGCAGGGGTCTATAATTCACCCCTCCACTTT	CASSVDAGVYNSPLHF
NA	NA	TRBV25-1	TRBJ2-2	TGTGCCAGCAGTGACGAGGGCGTTAACACCGGGGAGCTGTTTTTT	CASSDEGVNTGELFF
NA	NA	TRBV28	TRBJ2-7	TGTGCCAGCAGCCTCGCGCGACAGGTACGGAACGAGCAGTACTTC	CASSLARQVRNEQYF
NA	NA	TRBV2	TRBJ2-2	TGTGCCAGCACCGCGACTAGTCCCGGGGAGCTGTTTTTT	CASTATSPGELFF
NA	NA	TRBV29-1	TRBJ1-1	TGCAGCGTTGAGGGGAGGCTGAACACTGAAGCTTTCTTT	CSVEGRLNTEAFF
NA	NA	TRBV28	TRBJ2-7	TGTGCCAGCAGTTTCAGGGGCTACGAGCAGTACTTC	CASSFRGYEQYF